A single sample is the source of the 20 T cell receptor beta chains below, sequenced in a study of T cell repertoires in ileal Crohn's disease. Time point here: neoterminal ileum biopsy at postoperative endoscopy, about 6 months after surgery. TCRdb's table, derived via immunoSEQ multiplex PCR, lists solely in-frame clones and lacks some. The sample lists about 11,000 clones; about four fifths were seen once. The sequenced sample consisted of ileal tissue. The receptors were gathered from an adult with Crohn's disease.

The V gene is TRBV2, the J gene TRBJ2-4; 8 nucleotides agree with TRBD2. From germline, CDR1 is SNHLY and CDR2 FYNNEI. The CDR3 totals 13 residues. The ends lost 2 bases at V and 13 bases at J; junction bases unmatched: 7. CDR3 sequence (DNA): TGTGCCAGCAGTGAAAGGGAGCGGGGGCGACAGTACTTC. Residues: CASSERERGRQYF. Variable domain in full (rest from reference TRBV2 and TRBJ2-4): EPEVTQTPSHQVTQMGQEVILRCVPISNHLYFYWYRQILGQKVEFLVSFYNNEISEKSEIFDDQFSVERPDGSNFTLKIRSTKLEDSAMYFCASSERERGRQYFGAGTRLSVL.

The rearrangement joins TRBV5-1 to TRBJ1-3; 12 nucleotides line up with TRBD1. CDR3 size: 17 residues. Trimming cost V 4 bases and J 0 bases; bases outside gene matches: 5. Per germline, CDR1 SGHRS and CDR2 YFSETQ. CDR3 DNA: TGCGCCAGCAGCCCGGGACAGGGGGCTCCCTCTGGAAACACCATATATTTT. Amino acid sequence: CASSPGQGAPSGNTIYF.

The chain joins TRBV12-5 to TRBJ2-3; TRBD2 might be the D (5 bases). The germline V gene encodes CDR1 LGHNT and CDR2 FRNRAP. V lost 0 bases, J lost 3 bases, and 16 bases lay in between. The CDR3 has 17 residues. CDR3 sequence (DNA): TGTGCTAGTGGTTTGGTACGGGGTACCTTGGGTACAGATACGCAGTATTTT. Protein product: CASGLVRGTLGTDTQYF.

The chain employs TRBV6-5 and TRBJ2-7; D is possibly TRBD2 (6 bases). The CDR3 runs to 14 residues. Germline loops: CDR1 MNHEY, CDR2 SVGAGI. Trimming stripped 5 bases from V and 5 bases from J, with 16 bases between. The CDR3 spells CASSGRGGWDEQYF. CDR3 nucleotides: TGTGCCAGCAGTGGTCGAGGAGGGTGGGACGAGCAGTACTTC.

The chain uses TRBV2 and TRBJ1-2; D remains unclear. The CDR3 extends over 10 amino acids. Trimming pared 10 bases from V and 11 bases from J, leaving 14 bases between. Looked up from germline, CDR1 is SNHLY and CDR2 is FYNNEI. Here the CDR3 reads CATGDRRYTF. CDR3 sequence (DNA): TGTGCCACTGGGGATCGGAGGTACACCTTC.

The V gene is TRBV28, the J gene TRBJ1-1; no clear D. This CDR3 contains 13 residues. Trimming left V 5 bases short and J 0 bases short, with 7 bases between. Germline V gives CDR1 MDHEN, CDR2 SYDVKM. CDR3 nucleotide sequence: TGTGCCAGCAGTCCAACTATGAACACTGAAGCTTTCTTT. Residues: CASSPTMNTEAFF.

The chain employs TRBV19 and TRBJ1-1; 9 nucleotides align to TRBD1. V shed 10 bases and J 3 bases; nucleotides not matched to a gene: 9. CDR3 length: 14 residues. Germline V gene lookup returns CDR1 LNHDA and CDR2 SQIVND (reference sequence). The CDR3 is CATTGTGKYTEAFF. DNA of the CDR3: TGTGCCACTACCGGGACAGGGAAATACACTGAAGCTTTCTTT. The full variable domain, its missing parts supplied by reference TRBV19 and TRBJ1-1, is DGGITQSPKYLFRKEGQNVTLSCEQNLNHDAMYWYRQDPGQGLRLIYYSQIVNDFQKGDIAEGYSVSREKKESFPLTVTSAQKNPTAFYLCATTGTGKYTEAFFGQGTRLTVV.

This sequence joins TRBV7-9 and TRBJ1-4; no firm D call. This CDR3 contains 14 residues. V was trimmed by 1 base and J by 7 bases, leaving 10 bases between them. In germline, CDR1 is SEHNR, CDR2 FQNEAQ (reference sequence). The CDR3 bases are TGTGCCAGCAGCTTAGGGGAGGGTGGTGAAAAACTGTTTTTT. Its protein product is CASSLGEGGEKLFF. The variable domain in full, with the rest retrieved from reference TRBV7-9 and TRBJ1-4, is DTGVSQNPRHKITKRGQNVTFRCDPISEHNRLYWYRQTLGQGPEFLTYFQNEAQLEKSRLLSDRFSAERPKGSFSTLEIQRTEQGDSAMYLCASSLGEGGEKLFFGSGTQLSVL.

The V call is TRBV5-1, the J call TRBJ1-6; D remains ambiguous. Germline V CDR1 and CDR2: SGHRS, YFSETQ. CDR3 length equals 15 residues. Trimming removed 0 bases from V and 5 bases from J, with 9 bases in between. The CDR3, as DNA: TGCGCCAGCAGCTTGGACCTTAGCCATAATTCACCCCTCCACTTT. Its protein is CASSLDLSHNSPLHF.

This clone was detected a few times. The chain uses TRBV9 and TRBJ1-5; D unresolved. CDR1 and CDR2 from the germline V gene are SGDLS and YYNGEE. V was clipped by 0 bases and J by 2 bases, with 9 bases between them. The CDR3 covers 15 residues. The CDR3 region is CASSVGQGGNQPQHF. The DNA of the CDR3 is TGTGCCAGCAGCGTAGGGCAAGGAGGCAATCAGCCCCAGCATTTT.

V and J are TRBV7-9 and TRBJ1-6, with 7 bases lining up with TRBD1. Germline values: CDR1 SEHNR, CDR2 FQNEAQ (reference sequence). The CDR3 has 13 residues. V was clipped by 7 bases and J by 9 bases; unmatched bases: 6. The CDR3 spells CASKGTEVSPLHF. Here the CDR3 DNA reads TGTGCCAGCAAAGGGACAGAAGTTTCACCCCTCCACTTT.

This chain connects TRBV27 to TRBJ2-2; 8 bases map to TRBD1. J gave up 3 bases and V 6 bases, and 6 bases lay outside the gene matches. Germline-derived CDR1 and CDR2 are MNHEY and SMNVEV (reference sequence). CDR3 length: 15 residues. CDR3 in amino acids: CASSSGQGHTGELFF. DNA for the CDR3: TGTGCCAGCAGCTCCGGACAGGGCCACACCGGGGAGCTGTTTTTT.

The chain is built from TRBV2 and TRBJ1-2; no clear D gene. The CDR3 runs to 13 residues. Looked up from germline, CDR1 is SNHLY and CDR2 is FYNNEI. Trimming removed 4 bases from V and 5 bases from J, with 11 bases in between. DNA of the CDR3: TGTGCCAGCAGTGTCACAGATGGTTATGGCTACACCTTC. It encodes CASSVTDGYGYTF. The whole variable domain, filled in from reference TRBV2 and TRBJ1-2, reads EPEVTQTPSHQVTQMGQEVILRCVPISNHLYFYWYRQILGQKVEFLVSFYNNEISEKSEIFDDQFSVERPDGSNFTLKIRSTKLEDSAMYFCASSVTDGYGYTFGSGTRLTVV.

This chain links TRBV7-9 with TRBJ2-1, with TRBD1 identical over 8 bases. This CDR3 has 15 residues. The V gene end was trimmed by 5 bases and the J gene end by 5 bases; junction bases not matched to a gene: 8. Germline V gene lookup returns CDR1 SEHNR and CDR2 FQNEAQ (reference sequence). The CDR3 loop reads CASSHQGARDNEQFF. The CDR3 DNA reads TGTGCCAGCAGCCATCAGGGGGCGCGGGACAATGAGCAGTTCTTC.

CDR3 nucleotides: TGTGCCAGCAGCTTCCGCTCTGGAAACACCATATATTTT. This sequence encodes CASSFRSGNTIYF. V gene TRBV5-6 combines with J gene TRBJ1-3; no reliable D call. The germline V gene has CDR1 SGHDT and CDR2 YYEEEE. Trimming cost V 2 bases and J 0 bases, with 3 bases left between them. The CDR3 contains 13 residues.

Note on this clone: One end of the junction does not line up with germline, which may come from a read error. The chain recombines TRBV5-1 with TRBJ1-4, with 7 positions matching TRBD1. This CDR3 comprises 14 residues. Germline CDR1 reads SGHRS; CDR2 reads YFSETQ. CDR3: CASSLDRRNEKLFF. In nucleotides, the CDR3 is TGCGCCAGCAGTTTGGACAGGCGGAATGAAAAACTGTTTTTT. Combining the CDR3 with reference TRBV5-1 and TRBJ1-4 gives the whole variable domain KAGVTQTPRYLIKTRGQQVTLSCSPISGHRSVSWYQQTPGQGLQFLFEYFSETQRNKGNFPGRFSGRQFSNSRSEMNVSTLELGDSALYLCASSLDRRNEKLFFGSGTQLSVL.

V is TRBV10-3 and J is TRBJ2-5, with 7 bases identical to TRBD1. The CDR3 extends over 16 amino acids. V shed 2 bases, J shed 1 base, and the junction held 7 bases outside the gene matches. CDR1 ENHRY and CDR2 SYGVKD come from the germline V gene. The CDR3 region has the DNA TGTGCCATCAGTGAGCCCCGAGGGACAGCCCAAGAGACCCAGTACTTC. Protein: CAISEPRGTAQETQYF.

The genes are TRBV5-1 and TRBJ2-2; D not resolved. The CDR3 is 15 amino acids. Germline CDR1 reads SGHRS; CDR2 reads YFSETQ. Trimming left V 1 base short and J 0 bases short, with 7 bases between. The CDR3 sequence: CASSLSATNTGELFF. In nucleotides, the CDR3 is TGCGCCAGCAGCTTGTCCGCTACGAACACCGGGGAGCTGTTTTTT.

This chain links TRBV27 with TRBJ1-5; D is perhaps TRBD1 (5 bases). Trimming shortened V by 2 bases and J by 4 bases, and 9 bases separated the two germline ends. CDR3 size: 14 residues. From germline, CDR1 is MNHEY and CDR2 SMNVEV (reference sequence). CDR3 sequence reads: CASSLGADNQPQHF. CDR3 bases: TGTGCCAGCAGTTTAGGGGCTGATAATCAGCCCCAGCATTTT.

This chain joins TRBV13 and TRBJ2-5; a weak D match, TRBD1 (6 bases). Per the germline V gene, CDR1 is PRHDT and CDR2 is FYEKMQ (reference sequence). V lost 4 bases to trimming and J lost 2 bases, with 20 bases between them. The CDR3 is 17 amino acids. The CDR3 DNA reads as TGTGCCAGCAGCTCAGATAACAGGGATGCCATGCAAGAGACCCAGTACTTC. It yields the protein CASSSDNRDAMQETQYF. The entire variable domain, with the rest obtained from reference TRBV13 and TRBJ2-5, is as follows: AAGVIQSPRHLIKEKRETATLKCYPIPRHDTVYWYQQGPGQDPQFLISFYEKMQSDKGSIPDRFSAQQFSDYHSELNMSSLELGDSALYFCASSSDNRDAMQETQYFGPGTRLLVL.